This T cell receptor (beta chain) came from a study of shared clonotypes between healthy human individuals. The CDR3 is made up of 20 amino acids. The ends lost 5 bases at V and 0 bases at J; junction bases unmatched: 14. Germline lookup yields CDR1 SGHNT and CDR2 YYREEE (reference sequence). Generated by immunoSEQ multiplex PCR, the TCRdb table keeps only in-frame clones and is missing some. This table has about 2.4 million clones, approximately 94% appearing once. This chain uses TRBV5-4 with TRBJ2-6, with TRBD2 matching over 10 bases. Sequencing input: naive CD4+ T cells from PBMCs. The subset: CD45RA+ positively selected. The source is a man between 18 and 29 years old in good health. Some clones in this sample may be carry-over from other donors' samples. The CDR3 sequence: CASRDGGVAGGVSGANVLTF. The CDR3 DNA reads TGTGCCAGCAGAGACGGGGGGGTAGCGGGAGGAGTCTCTGGGGCCAACGTCCTGACTTTC.